One TCR beta chain is described in this entry. Its antigen is unidentified. Source study methods: Filtering differed because ImmunoSEQ produced junction-only sequences that carried no quality scores. Generated by immunoSEQ multiplex PCR, the TCRdb table keeps only in-frame clones and is missing some. V and J calls and clone size follow that table, whereas D and trimming were derived from the DNA. This repertoire shows around 1.9 million clones, 90% to 95% found once; its top ten account for more than 1.5%. The germline CDR1 and CDR2 sequences are ENHRY and SYGVKD. V lost 0 bases to trimming and J lost 6 bases, with 18 bases between them. The CDR3 loop spans 17 amino acids. The data were obtained in a study of shared clonotypes between healthy human individuals. Overall study results and limits: Estimated richness was generally greater in naive than memory subsets.

Positively selected for CCR7, the CD45RO-negative cells used as naive CD8 cells excluded terminally differentiated effector memory CD45RA+ cells. This sequence joins TRBV10-3 and TRBJ1-5; D not certain. Sequencing was performed on naive CD8+ T cells from PBMCs. The TCR comes from a man between 18 and 29 years old in good health. Some clones in this sample may be carry-over from other donors' samples. The CDR3 here is CAISESQMSGGRQPQHF. The CDR3 DNA is TGTGCCATCAGTGAGTCACAGATGAGCGGTGGTCGTCAGCCCCAGCATTTT.